This TCR beta chain derives from a study of cytomegalovirus exposure and HLA in healthy donors (dated by TCRdb to the late 2010s). With regard to the full study: In an earlier analysis of roughly 590 of the donors, about 270 Gb of sequence data and 100 million or so unique TCR beta sequences from approximately 180 million T cells were reported. An early release covering some 640 HLA-typed donors comprised approximately 290 gigabases of sequencing data and around 80 million unique TCR sequences. Of the approximately 400 genotyped donors, 81% fell in the genetic ancestry cluster associated with self-reported Caucasian donors. The study aimed to test whether signatures of past pathogen exposure could be identified by cataloging public T cell receptors. Using immunosequencing, the study profiled T cell repertoires from about 620 subjects and related those repertoires to cytomegalovirus serostatus. Along with the roughly 710-subject first cohort, a separate validation cohort of more than 90 different subjects was used. To predict cytomegalovirus infection status, the study combined high-throughput TCR immunosequencing, statistical association of individual TCRs with disease status, and machine learning. In a later analysis, previously published TCR beta repertoires from about 640 donors were re-analyzed and high-resolution HLA genotyping was added so that TCR occurrence patterns could be studied. Rather than drawing on any new phenotypic data, the later analysis identified candidate immune exposures from TCR beta sequences and the way those sequences occurred across donors. To decide whether each TCR beta V gene segment behaved as functional or pseudogenic, an earlier analysis of some 580 of the donors relied on high-throughput TCR beta sequencing. Donor age, sex, ethnicity and CMV serostatus were compiled alongside the repertoire data. Genome-wide SNP genotypes for about three fifths of the roughly 700 donors were used in a later genetic analysis, which treated that subset as a discovery cohort. All discovery cohort repertoires had been generated on a single sequencing platform. Both class I and class II loci were covered by HLA typing, at four-digit resolution. Typing coverage differed by locus: A, B, C, DRB1 and DQB1 were typed in about 620-640 donors, DQA1 in roughly 510, DPA1 in around 610, and DPB1 in 400 to 490. About five DR-DQ haplotypes were treated as single units for association and clustering because of strong linkage in the cohort. Among some 410 genotyped donors of the cohort, an average of approximately 230,000 unique TCR beta nucleotide sequences were sequenced per donor, roughly 20% of them non-productive.

Receptors were amplified or captured by the immunoSEQ multiplex PCR assay. For the multiplex PCR, a mixture combining 60 forward primers for TCR Vbeta segments and 13 reverse primers for TCR Jbeta segments was used. Amplification of the CDR3 region of rearranged TCR beta genes was performed with a multiplex PCR assay on genomic DNA. Amplified TCR beta libraries were sequenced as 87-base-pair reads on the Illumina HiSeq System. The source study handled its data this way. Across the 700 or so repertoires, a later analysis counted 80 million or so unique TCR beta chains, 9.5 million to 12 million of which were shared by at least two donors. A nearest-neighbor algorithm error-corrected the raw reads and collapsed the reads into unique sequences, merging closely related sequences to remove PCR and sequencing errors. Alignment of CDR3 sequences to IMGT reference sequences was used to assign V, D and J gene segments. For a sequence to be retained, at least a six-nucleotide match to both a V gene segment and a J gene segment was required. Rearrangements were called productive when the CDR3 lacked stop codons and stayed in frame with V and J; all others were non-productive. CDR3 was defined according to IMGT convention as the region running from the second conserved V-encoded cysteine to the conserved J-encoded phenylalanine. Sequences without an unambiguous match to a single V gene segment were excluded from the earlier analysis of approximately 600 of the donors. In an earlier analysis of approximately 560 of the donors, a V segment was called functional when productive rearrangements were above 56.7%, and segregating when the standard deviation between donors exceeded 5%. A statistical classification framework was built for diagnosing cytomegalovirus status from the catalog of TCR beta chain sequences. A later analysis assigned V and J genes by comparing TCR nucleotide sequences with IMGT/GENE-DB human TR gene sequences. In a later analysis, CDR3 sequences and most-parsimonious VDJ recombination scenarios were assigned using the TCRdist pipeline. In a later analysis, each TCR beta chain was defined by its CDR3 amino acid sequence together with its V-gene family, and reads without a unique V-gene family were excluded. A later analysis removed 592 highly shared, low-generation-probability nucleotide sequences to deal with suspected cross-contamination and a sequencing artifact. In a later analysis, a clonal expansion index for each public chain was calculated from normalized within-repertoire ranks of inferred template counts. A later analysis computed generation probabilities with a VDJ recombination model fitted to out-of-frame rearrangements, and checked the results against IGoR. Hypergeometric tests were used in a later analysis to score TCR-TCR, TCR-HLA and TCR-CMV co-occurrence, with a repertoire-size bias correction applied to the TCR pairs. False discovery rates were estimated in a later analysis by permuting HLA or CMV assignments 20 times. A later analysis grouped co-occurring TCRs with DBSCAN, adding TCRdist sequence similarity when clustering within HLA-allele-positive subsets. For co-occurrence clustering, repertoires with fewer than 30,000 or more than 120,000 public chains were excluded, along with roughly five repertoires with anomalous nucleotide sharing. TCRdb provides this immuneACCESS table in a form limited to in-frame rearrangements. Some clones are lacking; in checked studies, under half of them reflect an unresolved V gene, and why the rest are absent is not known. V and J calls plus clone size are reproduced from that table; the DNA served to infer D and trimming. The sample has around 300,000 clones on record, 85% to 90% of them singletons. Of the sample, more than 2% falls within the top ten clones.

The paper's findings and limits, for the study overall: According to the authors, the approach could potentially be generalized to other disease states and immunological phenotypes. In a later analysis, most CMV-associated TCR beta chains were found to appear HLA-restricted, with HLA associations seemingly driven largely by CMV exposure. Linkage disequilibrium might explain the correlated functional status among segregating V segments, but an unknown experimental factor could not be ruled out. In vitro tests confirmed that three of the cytomegalovirus-associated TCR beta chains recognize cytomegalovirus antigens. Compared with the roughly 720-donor mean, donors in an Asian-associated ancestry cluster had fewer N-insertions in productive TCRs, according to a later genetic analysis. The study listed 164 TCR beta chains as associated with cytomegalovirus. Some IMGT-functional V segments, including TRBV6-2 and TRBV6-3, could not be told apart with the 87-base-pair reads, so those segments were excluded. In an earlier analysis of fewer than 750 of the donors, most TCR beta V segments were observed in productive rearrangements about 87% or about 30% of the time, broadly matching IMGT annotations. While some public TCRs were present in many individuals, most TCR sequences turned up only very rarely across donors. When HLA alleles, especially DR and DQ, strongly co-occurred, attributing TCR associations to individual alleles was difficult. Because counts were too low, seventeen rarely observed V segments, including chromosome 9 orphons, were left out of the earlier analysis of roughly 600 of the donors. Because HLA typing was unavailable for some donors at each locus, only the typed subset was used in association tests. In both the original and validation cohorts, the classifier was reported to diagnose cytomegalovirus status with high specificity and sensitivity. In a later analysis, HLA-associated TCR beta chains showed more clonal expansion and lower generation probabilities than non-associated chains that were equally common. In a later genetic analysis, a missense DCLRE1C variant was associated with V-gene and J-gene trimming of TCR beta chains, and the association was replicated in an independent cohort. A cluster of highly shared sequence variants was judged likely to be a technical artifact of the sequencing pipeline. In a later analysis, several top co-occurrence clusters were reported to appear linked to parvovirus B19, influenza, CMV and Epstein-Barr virus. A further reported finding was that TCR beta sequences accurately predicted the HLA-A and HLA-B alleles for most subjects in the first cohort. In a later analysis, the rate of TCR association differed among HLA loci, with DRB1 alleles having the most associated TCRs and HLA-C alleles having the fewest. Immune exposure information for the cohort was limited to CMV serostatus. Presence/absence analyses assumed roughly uniform sequencing depth across donors, an assumption that may not hold. Only TCR beta chains were sequenced in this cohort, and the absence of alpha or paired-chain data limited detectable features. In a later analysis, 15,000 to 20,000 TCR beta sequences were associated with specific HLA alleles at a false discovery rate of 0.05.

Turning to this clone: Its antigen is not yet known. Within one base of it there is no much larger clone, and no base qualities were kept.

V sheds 10 bases and J sheds 11 bases, leaving 17 bases between their ends. CDR1 is given as MNHEY and CDR2 as SMNVEV, both from the germline V gene (reference sequence). The CDR3, cysteine through phenylalanine, is 11 amino acids long. This entry keeps only the CDR3 DNA: 33 bases, framed from base 1. The cohort consisted of fewer than 700 healthy bone marrow donors. Cohort members were all nominally healthy when sampled, although unrecorded immune exposures were likely present. The donor tested CMV seronegative and was one of the 352 seronegative cohort members. Every donor gave a peripheral blood sample, and the peripheral blood mononuclear cells from that sample were used for TCR beta sequencing. Genomic DNA was extracted from the blood cell samples with the Qiagen DNeasy Blood Extraction Kit.

The chain couples TRBV27 to TRBJ1-2, with a tentative D gene TRBD1 over 6 matching bases. The sequence was obtained from a woman between 18 and 30 years old in good health and CMV-seronegative. Material: PBMCs. The CDR3 region reads CAIRLGGHYTF. The nucleotides are TGTGCCATCCGATTAGGGGGTCATTACACCTTC.